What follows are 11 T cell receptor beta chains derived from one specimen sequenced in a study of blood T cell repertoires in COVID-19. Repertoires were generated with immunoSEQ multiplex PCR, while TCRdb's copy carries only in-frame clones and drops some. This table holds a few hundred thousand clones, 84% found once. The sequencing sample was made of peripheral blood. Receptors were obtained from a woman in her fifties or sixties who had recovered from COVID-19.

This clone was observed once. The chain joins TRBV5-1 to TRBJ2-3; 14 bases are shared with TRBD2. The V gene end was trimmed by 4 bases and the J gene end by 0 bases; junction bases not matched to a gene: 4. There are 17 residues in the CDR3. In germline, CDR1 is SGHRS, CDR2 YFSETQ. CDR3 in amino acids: CASSRTSGGFSTDTQYF. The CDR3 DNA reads TGCGCCAGCAGCCGGACTAGCGGGGGGTTTAGCACAGATACGCAGTATTTT.

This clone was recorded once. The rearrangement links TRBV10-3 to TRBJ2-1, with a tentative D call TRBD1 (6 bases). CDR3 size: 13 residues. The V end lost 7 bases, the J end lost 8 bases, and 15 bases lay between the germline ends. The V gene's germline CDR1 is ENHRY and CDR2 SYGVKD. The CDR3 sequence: CAIKPGVEDEQFF. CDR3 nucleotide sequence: TGTGCCATCAAGCCAGGGGTTGAGGATGAGCAGTTCTTC.

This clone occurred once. CDR3 sequence reads: CAVTEGSGGTYQSWETQYF. CDR3 coding DNA: TGTGCCGTGACGGAGGGTAGCGGGGGCACGTACCAAAGCTGGGAGACCCAGTACTTC. The chain carries TRBV2 and TRBJ2-5; 9 nucleotides line up with TRBD2. This CDR3 is 19 amino acids long. Germline V gives CDR1 SNHLY, CDR2 FYNNEI. Losses at the gene ends were 11 bases for V and 5 bases for J; bases not matched to a gene: 27.

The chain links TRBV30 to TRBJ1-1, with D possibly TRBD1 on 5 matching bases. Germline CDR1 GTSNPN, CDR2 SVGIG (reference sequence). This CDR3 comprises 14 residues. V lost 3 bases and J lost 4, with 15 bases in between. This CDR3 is CAWSLAGKSTEAFF. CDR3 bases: TGTGCCTGGAGCTTGGCAGGGAAGTCCACTGAAGCTTTCTTT. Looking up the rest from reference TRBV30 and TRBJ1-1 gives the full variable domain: SQTIHQWPATLVQPVGSPLSLECTVEGTSNPNLYWYRQAAGRGLQLLFYSVGIGQISSEVPQNLSASRPQDRQFILSSKKLLLSDSGFYLCAWSLAGKSTEAFFGQGTRLTVV.

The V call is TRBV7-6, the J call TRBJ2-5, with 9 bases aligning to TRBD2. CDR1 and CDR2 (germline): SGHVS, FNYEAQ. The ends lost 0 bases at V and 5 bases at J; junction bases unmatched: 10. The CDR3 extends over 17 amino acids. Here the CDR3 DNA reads TGTGCCAGCAGCTTAGCCCCTCGTGGGACTAGCAGGGAGACCCAGTACTTC. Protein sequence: CASSLAPRGTSRETQYF.

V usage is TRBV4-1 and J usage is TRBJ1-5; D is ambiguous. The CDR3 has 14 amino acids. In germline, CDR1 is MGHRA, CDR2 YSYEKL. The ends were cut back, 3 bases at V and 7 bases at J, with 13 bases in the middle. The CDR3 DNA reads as TGCGCCAGCAGCCAGATAGGGAGATCGCAGCCCCAGCATTTT. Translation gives CASSQIGRSQPQHF.

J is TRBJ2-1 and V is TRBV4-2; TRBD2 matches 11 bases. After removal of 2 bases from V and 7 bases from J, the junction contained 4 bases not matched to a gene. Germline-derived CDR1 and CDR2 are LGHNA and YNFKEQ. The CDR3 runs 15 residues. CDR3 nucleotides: TGTGCCAGCAGCCAACTACTAGCGGGGGTGAATGAGCAGTTCTTC. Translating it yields CASSQLLAGVNEQFF.

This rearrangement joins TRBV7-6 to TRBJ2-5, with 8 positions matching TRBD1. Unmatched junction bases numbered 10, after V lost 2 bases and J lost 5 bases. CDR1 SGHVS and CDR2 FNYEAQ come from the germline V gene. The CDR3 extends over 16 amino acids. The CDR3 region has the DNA TGTGCCAGCAGCTTAACCGAGCGCAGGGGGCAGGAGACCCAGTACTTC. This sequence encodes CASSLTERRGQETQYF.

DNA of the CDR3: TGTGCCAGCAGCCGGGGGGTAGCGGCTTACTCCTACGAGCAGTACTTC. This codes for CASSRGVAAYSYEQYF. V gene TRBV5-6 combines with J gene TRBJ2-7, with 7 bases fitting TRBD2. CDR1 and CDR2 (germline): SGHDT, YYEEEE. The J segment lost 0 bases and the V segment lost 4 bases, leaving 10 bases of the junction unmatched. The CDR3 is made up of 16 amino acids.

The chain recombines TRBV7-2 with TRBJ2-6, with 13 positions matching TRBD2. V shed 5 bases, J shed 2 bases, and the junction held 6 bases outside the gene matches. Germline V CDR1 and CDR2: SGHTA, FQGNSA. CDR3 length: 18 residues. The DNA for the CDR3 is TGTGCCAGCAGCCGCCTACTAGCGGGGGGGCCTGGGGCCAACGTCCTGACTTTC. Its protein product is CASSRLLAGGPGANVLTF.

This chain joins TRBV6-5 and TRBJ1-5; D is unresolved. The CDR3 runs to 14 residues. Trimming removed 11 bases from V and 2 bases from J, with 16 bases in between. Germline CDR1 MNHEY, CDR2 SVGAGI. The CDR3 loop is CAGKREGGNQPQHF. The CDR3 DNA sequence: TGTGCCGGCAAGCGGGAGGGCGGCAATCAGCCCCAGCATTTT.